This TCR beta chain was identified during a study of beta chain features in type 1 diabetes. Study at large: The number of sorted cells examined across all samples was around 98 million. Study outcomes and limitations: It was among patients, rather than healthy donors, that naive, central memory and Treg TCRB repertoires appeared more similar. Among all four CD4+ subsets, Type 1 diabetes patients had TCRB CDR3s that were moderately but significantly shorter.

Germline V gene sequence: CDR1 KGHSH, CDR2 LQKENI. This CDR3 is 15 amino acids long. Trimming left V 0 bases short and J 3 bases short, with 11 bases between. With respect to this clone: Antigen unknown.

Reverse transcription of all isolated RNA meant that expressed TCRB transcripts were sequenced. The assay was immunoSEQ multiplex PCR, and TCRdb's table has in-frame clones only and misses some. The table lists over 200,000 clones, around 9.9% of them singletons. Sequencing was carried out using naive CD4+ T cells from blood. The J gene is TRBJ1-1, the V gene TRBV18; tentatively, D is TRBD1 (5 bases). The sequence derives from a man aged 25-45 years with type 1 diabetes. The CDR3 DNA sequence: TGTGCCAGCTCACCACCGGTCGGCAGGGACACTGAAGCTTTCTTT. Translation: CASSPPVGRDTEAFF.